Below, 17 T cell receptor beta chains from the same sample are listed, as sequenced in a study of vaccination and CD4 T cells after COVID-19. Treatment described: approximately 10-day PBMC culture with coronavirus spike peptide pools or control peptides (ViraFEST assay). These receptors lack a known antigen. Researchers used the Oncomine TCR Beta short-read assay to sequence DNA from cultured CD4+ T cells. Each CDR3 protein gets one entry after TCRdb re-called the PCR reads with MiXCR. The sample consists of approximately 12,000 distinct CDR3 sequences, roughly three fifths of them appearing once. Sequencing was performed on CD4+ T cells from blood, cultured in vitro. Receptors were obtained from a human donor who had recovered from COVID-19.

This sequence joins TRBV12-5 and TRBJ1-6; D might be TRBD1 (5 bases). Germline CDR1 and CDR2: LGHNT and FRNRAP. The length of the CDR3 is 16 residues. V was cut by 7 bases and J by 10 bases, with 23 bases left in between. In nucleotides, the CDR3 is TGTGCTAGTGACCACTATGGGGCAGTCTCGGTCTCACCCCTCCACTTT. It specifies CASDHYGAVSVSPLHF. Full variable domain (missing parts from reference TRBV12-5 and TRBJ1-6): DARVTQTPRHKVTEMGQEVTMRCQPILGHNTVFWYRQTMMQGLELLAYFRNRAPLDDSGMPKDRFSAEMPDATLATLKIQPSEPRDSAVYFCASDHYGAVSVSPLHFGNGTRLTVT.

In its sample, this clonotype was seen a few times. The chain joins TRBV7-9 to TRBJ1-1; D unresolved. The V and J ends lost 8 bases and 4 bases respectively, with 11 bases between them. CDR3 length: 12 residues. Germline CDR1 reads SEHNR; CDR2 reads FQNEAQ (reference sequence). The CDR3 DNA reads TGTGCCAGCTCCTTTTCCGGCACTGAAGCTTTCTTT. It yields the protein CASSFSGTEAFF.

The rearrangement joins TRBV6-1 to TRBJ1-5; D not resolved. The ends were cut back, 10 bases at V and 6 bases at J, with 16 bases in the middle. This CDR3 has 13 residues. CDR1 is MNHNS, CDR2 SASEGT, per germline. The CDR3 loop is CATSRDGSQPQHF. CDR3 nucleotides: TGTGCCACCTCCCGAGATGGGAGTCAGCCCCAGCATTTT.

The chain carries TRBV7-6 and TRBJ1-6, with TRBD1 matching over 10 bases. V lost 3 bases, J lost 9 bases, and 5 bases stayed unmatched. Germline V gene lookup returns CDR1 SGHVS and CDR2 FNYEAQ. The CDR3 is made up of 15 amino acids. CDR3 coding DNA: TGTGCCAGCAGCTTGTCCCGGGACAGGGGTTCACCCCTCCACTTT. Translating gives CASSLSRDRGSPLHF. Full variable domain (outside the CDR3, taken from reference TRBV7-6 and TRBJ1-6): GAGVSQSPRYKVTKRGQDVALRCDPISGHVSLYWYRQALGQGPEFLTYFNYEAQQDKSGLPNDRFSAERPEGSISTLTIQRTEQRDSAMYRCASSLSRDRGSPLHFGNGTRLTVT.

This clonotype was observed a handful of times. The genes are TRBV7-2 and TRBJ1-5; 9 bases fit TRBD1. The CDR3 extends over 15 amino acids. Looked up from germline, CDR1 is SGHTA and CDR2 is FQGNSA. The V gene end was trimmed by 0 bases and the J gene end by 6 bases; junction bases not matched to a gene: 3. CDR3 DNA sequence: TGTGCCAGCAGCTTAGCGCCGGGACAGGGTCAGCCCCAGCATTTT. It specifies CASSLAPGQGQPQHF.

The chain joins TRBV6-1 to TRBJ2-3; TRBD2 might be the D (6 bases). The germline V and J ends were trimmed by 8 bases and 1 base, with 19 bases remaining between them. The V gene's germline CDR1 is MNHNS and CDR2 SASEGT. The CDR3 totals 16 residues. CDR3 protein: CASGLSGKTRTDTQYF. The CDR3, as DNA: TGTGCCAGCGGACTTAGCGGCAAAACTCGCACAGATACGCAGTATTTT.

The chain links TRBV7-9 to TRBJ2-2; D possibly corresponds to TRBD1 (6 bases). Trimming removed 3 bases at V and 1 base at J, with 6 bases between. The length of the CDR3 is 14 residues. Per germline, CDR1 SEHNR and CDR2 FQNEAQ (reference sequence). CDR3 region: CASSLGQNTGELFF. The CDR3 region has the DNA TGTGCCAGCAGCTTGGGACAGAACACCGGGGAGCTGTTTTTT. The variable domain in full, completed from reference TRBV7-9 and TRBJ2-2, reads DTGVSQNPRHKITKRGQNVTFRCDPISEHNRLYWYRQTLGQGPEFLTYFQNEAQLEKSRLLSDRFSAERPKGSFSTLEIQRTEQGDSAMYLCASSLGQNTGELFFGEGSRLTVL.

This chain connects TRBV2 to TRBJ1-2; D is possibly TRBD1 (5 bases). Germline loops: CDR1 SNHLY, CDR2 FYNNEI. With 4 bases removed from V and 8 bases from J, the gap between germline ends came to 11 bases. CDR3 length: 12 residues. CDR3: CASSVGAAGYTF. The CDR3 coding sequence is TGTGCCAGCAGTGTAGGGGCGGCAGGCTACACCTTC.

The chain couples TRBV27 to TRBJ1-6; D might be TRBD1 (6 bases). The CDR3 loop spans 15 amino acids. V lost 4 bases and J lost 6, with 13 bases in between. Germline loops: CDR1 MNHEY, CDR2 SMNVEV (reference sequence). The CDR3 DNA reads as TGTGCCAGCAGTTCCCCCAGGGGTGGTAATTCACCCCTCCACTTT. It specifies CASSSPRGGNSPLHF.

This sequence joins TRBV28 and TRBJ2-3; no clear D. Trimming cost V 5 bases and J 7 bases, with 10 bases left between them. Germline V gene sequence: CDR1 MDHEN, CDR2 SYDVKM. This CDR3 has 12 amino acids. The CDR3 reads CASSQQRNTQYF. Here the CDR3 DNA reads TGTGCCAGCAGTCAGCAGAGGAATACGCAGTATTTT.

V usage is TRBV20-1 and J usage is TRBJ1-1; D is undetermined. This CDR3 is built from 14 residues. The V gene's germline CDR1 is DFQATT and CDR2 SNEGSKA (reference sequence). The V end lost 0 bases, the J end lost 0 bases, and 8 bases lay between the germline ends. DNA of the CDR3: TGCAGTGCTAGAGATCCGGCGATGAACACTGAAGCTTTCTTT. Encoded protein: CSARDPAMNTEAFF.

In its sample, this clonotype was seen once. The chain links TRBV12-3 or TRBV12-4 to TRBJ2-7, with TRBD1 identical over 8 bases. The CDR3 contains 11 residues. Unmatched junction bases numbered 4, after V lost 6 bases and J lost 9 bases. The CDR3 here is CASRKTGAQYF. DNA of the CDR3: TGTGCCAGCAGGAAGACAGGGGCGCAGTACTTC.

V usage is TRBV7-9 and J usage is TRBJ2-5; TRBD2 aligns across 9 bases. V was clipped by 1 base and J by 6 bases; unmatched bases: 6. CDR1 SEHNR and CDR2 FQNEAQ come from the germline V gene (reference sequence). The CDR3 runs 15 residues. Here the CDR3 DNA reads TGTGCCAGCAGCTTAGTGGTAGCGGGAGTGCAGACCCAGTACTTC. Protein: CASSLVVAGVQTQYF.

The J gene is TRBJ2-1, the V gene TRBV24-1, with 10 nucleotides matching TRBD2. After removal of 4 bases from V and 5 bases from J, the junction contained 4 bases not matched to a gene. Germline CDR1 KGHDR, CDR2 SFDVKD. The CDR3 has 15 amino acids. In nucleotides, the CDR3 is TGTGCCACCAGTGAGCCCACTAGCGGGGACAATGAGCAGTTCTTC. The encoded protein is CATSEPTSGDNEQFF.

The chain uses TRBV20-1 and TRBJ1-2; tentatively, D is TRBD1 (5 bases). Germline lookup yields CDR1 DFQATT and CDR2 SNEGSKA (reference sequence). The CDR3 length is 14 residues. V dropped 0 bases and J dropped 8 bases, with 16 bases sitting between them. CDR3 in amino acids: CSARDRLEGLGYTF. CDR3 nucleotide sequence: TGCAGTGCTAGAGATAGGTTAGAGGGGTTGGGCTACACCTTC.

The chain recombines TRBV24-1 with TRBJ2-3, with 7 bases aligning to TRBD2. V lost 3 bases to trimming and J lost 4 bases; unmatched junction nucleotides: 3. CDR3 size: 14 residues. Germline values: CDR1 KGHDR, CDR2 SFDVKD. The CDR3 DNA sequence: TGTGCCACCAGTGATCCTGCGGGGGCAGATACGCAGTATTTT. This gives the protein CATSDPAGADTQYF.

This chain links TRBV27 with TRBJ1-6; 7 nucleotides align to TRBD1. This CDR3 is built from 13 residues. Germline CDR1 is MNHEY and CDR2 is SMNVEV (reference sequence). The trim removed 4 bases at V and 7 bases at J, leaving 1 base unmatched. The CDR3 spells CASSWGQNSPLHF. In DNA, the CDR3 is TGTGCCAGCAGTTGGGGACAGAATTCACCCCTCCACTTT.